The 12 T cell receptor beta chains below come from one sample, sequenced in a study of T cell responses to AZD1222 COVID-19 vaccine. Only in-frame clones appear in the TCRdb table, and some are missing; sequencing was by immunoSEQ multiplex PCR. The table lists about 170,000 clones, around 85% of them singletons. Source: peripheral blood, taken 28 days after the second AZD1222 dose. The receptors here all came from an adult who received the AZD1222 COVID-19 vaccine.

This clone was seen a handful of times. The V gene is TRBV3-1 (or the pseudogene TRBV3-2), the J gene TRBJ2-7; 7 nucleotides line up with TRBD1. This CDR3 region has 13 residues. J lost 4 bases, V lost 4 bases, and 4 bases had no gene match. CDR1 is LGHDT, CDR2 YNNKEL, per germline (reference sequence). The CDR3 DNA reads as TGTGCCAGCAGCCCAGAGACAGGGTACGAGCAGTACTTC. Its translation: CASSPETGYEQYF.

V usage is TRBV7-9 and J usage is TRBJ2-1; D gene ambiguous. Between the trimmed V and J ends, which lost 1 base and 6 bases, there was a span of 10 bases. CDR1 and CDR2 from the germline V gene are SEHNR and FQNEAQ (reference sequence). CDR3 size: 14 residues. In DNA, the CDR3 is TGTGCCAGCAGCTTAGGGTTGGGTGGCAATGAGCAGTTCTTC. Its protein is CASSLGLGGNEQFF. Full variable domain (rest looked up from reference TRBV7-9 and TRBJ2-1): DTGVSQNPRHKITKRGQNVTFRCDPISEHNRLYWYRQTLGQGPEFLTYFQNEAQLEKSRLLSDRFSAERPKGSFSTLEIQRTEQGDSAMYLCASSLGLGGNEQFFGPGTRLTVL.

The J gene is TRBJ1-2, the V gene TRBV7-9, with D possibly matching TRBD1 (5 bases). Looked up from germline, CDR1 is SEHNR and CDR2 is FQNEAQ (reference sequence). The CDR3 contains 14 residues. Trimming removed 1 base at V and 4 bases at J, with 10 bases between. The CDR3 is CASSLGQGSYGYTF. CDR3 coding DNA: TGTGCCAGCAGCTTAGGCCAGGGATCCTATGGCTACACCTTC.

In its sample, this clone was seen a few times. J is TRBJ1-2 and V is TRBV20-1; perhaps TRBD1 as D (5 bases). V lost 3 bases and J lost 1, with 9 bases in between. The germline V gene encodes CDR1 DFQATT and CDR2 SNEGSKA (reference sequence). The CDR3 sequence is 13 residues long. The CDR3 DNA follows: TGCAGTGCTAGTACTGGGGGTAACTATGGCTACACCTTC. Amino acids: CSASTGGNYGYTF.

This chain uses TRBV4-3 with TRBJ2-3; 8 bases are a match to TRBD2. The CDR3 sequence is 16 residues long. Trimming removed 1 base from V and 9 bases from J; junction bases left unmatched: 12. Germline loops: CDR1 LGHNA, CDR2 YSLEER. CDR3: CASSQGFSGARGTQYF. The CDR3 DNA reads as TGCGCCAGCAGCCAAGGATTTAGCGGGGCCCGGGGGACGCAGTATTTT.

The count of this clone is one. The chain employs TRBV6-5 and TRBJ2-3; 10 bases map to TRBD1. The CDR3 is 15 amino acids. The germline gives CDR1 MNHEY, CDR2 SVGAGI. V was pared by 2 bases and J by 4 bases, with 3 bases of the junction left unmatched. CDR3: CASSYRQGAADTQYF. In DNA, the CDR3 is TGTGCCAGCAGTTACAGACAGGGGGCGGCAGATACGCAGTATTTT.

The rearrangement uses TRBV15 and TRBJ2-7; 10 bases are a match to TRBD1. Germline V gene lookup returns CDR1 LNHNV and CDR2 YYDKDF (reference sequence). V dropped 5 bases and J dropped 3; count of bases not matched to a gene: 4. CDR3 length: 14 amino acids. CDR3 protein: CATSRDRGIYEQYF. The CDR3 DNA reads TGTGCCACCAGCCGGGACAGGGGAATCTACGAGCAGTACTTC.

This clone has just one count. The gene calls are TRBV27 and TRBJ1-5, with a tentative D call TRBD1 (5 bases). CDR1 and CDR2 (germline): MNHEY, SMNVEV (reference sequence). CDR3 length: 15 amino acids. V lost 5 bases, J lost 2 bases, and 13 bases lay in between. CDR3 amino acids: CASSDGGVGNQPQHF. The DNA for the CDR3 is TGTGCCAGCAGTGACGGGGGGGTGGGCAATCAGCCCCAGCATTTT.

Only one count was recorded for this clone. The CDR3 DNA reads TGTGCCAGCAGTTACGCCAGTTATAATGAAAAACTGTTTTTT. Its protein is CASSYASYNEKLFF. The chain is built from TRBV6-5 and TRBJ1-4; D uncertain. Germline-derived CDR1 and CDR2 are MNHEY and SVGAGI. This CDR3 is 14 amino acids long. V shed 2 bases and J shed 4 bases, with 8 bases lying between them.

The chain employs TRBV6-5 and TRBJ1-1; D is unclear. From germline, CDR1 is MNHEY and CDR2 SVGAGI. The CDR3 has 15 residues. Trimming took off 0 bases at V and 1 base at J, with 9 bases between the two ends. CDR3: CASSYSKVANTEAFF. CDR3 bases: TGTGCCAGCAGTTACTCGAAGGTCGCGAACACTGAAGCTTTCTTT.

V is TRBV14 and J is TRBJ2-7; D is unclear. V lost 2 bases to trimming and J lost 1 base, with 15 bases between them. The length of the CDR3 is 16 residues. Germline V gives CDR1 SGHDN, CDR2 FVKESK. The CDR3 protein is CASSQTWTEISYEQYF. The CDR3, as DNA: TGTGCCAGCAGCCAAACTTGGACCGAGATATCCTACGAGCAGTACTTC.

This clone showed up just once. V usage is TRBV11-3 and J usage is TRBJ2-1; perhaps TRBD1 as D (6 bases). Trimming pared 1 base from V and 5 bases from J, leaving 6 bases between. Germline CDR1 is SGHNT and CDR2 is YENEEA. The CDR3 contains 13 residues. CDR3 sequence reads: CASSLGGHNEQFF. CDR3 bases: TGTGCCAGCAGCTTAGGGGGGCACAATGAGCAGTTCTTC.